The rows below give T cell receptor beta chains drawn from one sample of a study of T cell responses to AZD1222 COVID-19 vaccine. Repertoires were generated with immunoSEQ multiplex PCR, while TCRdb's copy carries only in-frame clones and drops some. Among around 130,000 clones, more than 85% were seen once, and the ten largest hold 2.5% to 3.5%. The sample here was peripheral blood, taken 28 days after the second AZD1222 dose. The receptor source for this set is an adult who received the AZD1222 COVID-19 vaccine. Each CDR3 is given with its conserved first and last residue. Fields, in order: D gene, clone size, V gene, J gene, CDR3 protein, CDR3 DNA. D genes are given only for firm matches. A clone size is listed for some rows: how often the clone was seen (once, few, many), or a class if it is expanded.

d_call: TRBD2; clone_size: .; v_call: TRBV11-3; j_call: TRBJ2-3; cdr3_aa: CASSLGRGGGSDTQYF; cdr3_nt: TGTGCCAGCAGCTTAGGCCGTGGCGGGGGTTCCGATACGCAGTATTTT
d_call: TRBD2; clone_size: .; v_call: TRBV9; j_call: TRBJ2-5; cdr3_aa: CASSPSRGETQYF; cdr3_nt: TGTGCCAGCAGCCCCTCGCGGGGGGAGACCCAGTACTTC
d_call: TRBD1; clone_size: .; v_call: TRBV6-1; j_call: TRBJ2-7; cdr3_aa: CASSEARTGGEQYF; cdr3_nt: TGTGCCAGCAGTGAAGCGAGGACAGGGGGCGAGCAGTACTTC
d_call: .; clone_size: .; v_call: TRBV6-5; j_call: TRBJ2-7; cdr3_aa: CASSYGTSYEQYF; cdr3_nt: TGTGCCAGCAGTTACGGGACTTCCTACGAGCAGTACTTC
d_call: TRBD2; clone_size: .; v_call: TRBV5-4; j_call: TRBJ2-4; cdr3_aa: CASSPGQGRVKNIQYF; cdr3_nt: TGTGCCAGCAGCCCAGGCCAAGGGAGGGTAAAAAACATTCAGTACTTC
d_call: TRBD1; clone_size: .; v_call: TRBV7-9; j_call: TRBJ1-2; cdr3_aa: CASSLTGTGYGYTF; cdr3_nt: TGTGCCAGCAGCTTAACCGGGACAGGCTATGGCTACACCTTC
d_call: .; clone_size: .; v_call: TRBV30; j_call: TRBJ1-2; cdr3_aa: CAWSRNYGYTF; cdr3_nt: TGTGCCTGGAGTCGTAACTATGGCTACACCTTC
d_call: TRBD2; clone_size: few; v_call: TRBV28; j_call: TRBJ2-7; cdr3_aa: CASSSGLAGQYF; cdr3_nt: TGTGCCAGCAGTTCGGGACTAGCGGGGCAGTACTTC
d_call: TRBD1; clone_size: .; v_call: TRBV28; j_call: TRBJ1-5; cdr3_aa: CASSSGTGGWQPQHF; cdr3_nt: TGTGCCAGCAGTTCCGGGACAGGGGGCTGGCAGCCCCAGCATTTT
d_call: .; clone_size: .; v_call: TRBV13; j_call: TRBJ1-1; cdr3_aa: CASSLQALEAFF; cdr3_nt: TGTGCCAGCAGCTTACAGGCCCTAGAAGCTTTCTTT
d_call: TRBD2; clone_size: .; v_call: TRBV19; j_call: TRBJ2-7; cdr3_aa: CASSADDGGIYEQYF; cdr3_nt: TGTGCCAGTAGTGCTGACGACGGGGGGATCTACGAGCAGTACTTC
d_call: .; clone_size: .; v_call: TRBV12-2; j_call: TRBJ1-4; cdr3_aa: CASRIGRGKLFF; cdr3_nt: TGTGCAAGCCGGATCGGCAGGGGAAAACTGTTTTTT
d_call: .; clone_size: .; v_call: TRBV6-5; j_call: TRBJ1-1; cdr3_aa: CASSYGPNTEAFF; cdr3_nt: TGTGCCAGCAGTTACGGGCCGAACACTGAAGCTTTCTTT
d_call: TRBD2; clone_size: .; v_call: TRBV5-1; j_call: TRBJ2-5; cdr3_aa: CASSLAGAGNQETQYF; cdr3_nt: TGCGCCAGCAGCTTGGCTGGAGCGGGGAACCAAGAGACCCAGTACTTC
d_call: TRBD2; clone_size: .; v_call: TRBV15; j_call: TRBJ2-3; cdr3_aa: CATSRDAGGVSTDTQYF; cdr3_nt: TGTGCCACCAGCAGAGATGCCGGGGGGGTAAGCACAGATACGCAGTATTTT
d_call: .; clone_size: few; v_call: TRBV9; j_call: TRBJ2-1; cdr3_aa: CASSVEVEGREQFF; cdr3_nt: TGTGCCAGCAGCGTAGAGGTGGAGGGGCGTGAGCAGTTCTTC
d_call: .; clone_size: .; v_call: TRBV6-5; j_call: TRBJ1-1; cdr3_aa: CASSSDRREAFF; cdr3_nt: TGTGCCAGCAGTTCTGACAGACGCGAAGCTTTCTTT
d_call: .; clone_size: .; v_call: TRBV2; j_call: TRBJ1-1; cdr3_aa: CASGNTEAFF; cdr3_nt: TGTGCCAGCGGCAACACTGAAGCTTTCTTT
d_call: .; clone_size: .; v_call: TRBV6-5; j_call: TRBJ1-2; cdr3_aa: CASKQGRDGYTF; cdr3_nt: TGTGCCAGCAAGCAGGGGAGGGATGGCTACACCTTC
d_call: .; clone_size: .; v_call: TRBV2; j_call: TRBJ2-7; cdr3_aa: CASNAQGLREYEQYF; cdr3_nt: TGTGCCAGCAATGCTCAGGGTCTGAGGGAATACGAGCAGTACTTC
d_call: .; clone_size: once; v_call: TRBV12-2; j_call: TRBJ1-5; cdr3_aa: CASRLALKTGSNQPQHF; cdr3_nt: TGTGCAAGTCGCTTAGCGCTTAAGACAGGGTCCAATCAGCCCCAGCATTTT
d_call: TRBD1; clone_size: .; v_call: TRBV5-1; j_call: TRBJ1-1; cdr3_aa: CASSWTGPYTEAFF; cdr3_nt: TGCGCCAGCAGCTGGACAGGCCCCTACACTGAAGCTTTCTTT
d_call: .; clone_size: .; v_call: TRBV7-9; j_call: TRBJ1-2; cdr3_aa: CASSLETDYGYTF; cdr3_nt: TGTGCCAGCAGCTTAGAGACGGACTATGGCTACACCTTC
d_call: TRBD2; clone_size: .; v_call: TRBV7-3; j_call: TRBJ2-3; cdr3_aa: CASSPASLAGLSTDTQYF; cdr3_nt: TGTGCCAGCAGCCCCGCCTCCTTAGCGGGCCTCAGCACAGATACGCAGTATTTT
d_call: .; clone_size: .; v_call: TRBV6-5; j_call: TRBJ2-6; cdr3_aa: CASTGGGANVLTF; cdr3_nt: TGTGCCAGTACCGGGGGTGGGGCCAACGTCCTGACTTTC
d_call: .; clone_size: .; v_call: TRBV9; j_call: TRBJ1-1; cdr3_aa: CASSVAEFPNTEAFF; cdr3_nt: TGTGCCAGCAGCGTAGCCGAATTCCCGAACACTGAAGCTTTCTTT
d_call: .; clone_size: .; v_call: TRBV27; j_call: TRBJ2-3; cdr3_aa: CASSLSTARTDTQYF; cdr3_nt: TGTGCCAGCAGTTTATCGACGGCCCGAACAGATACGCAGTATTTT
d_call: .; clone_size: .; v_call: TRBV24-1; j_call: TRBJ1-2; cdr3_aa: CATSDPGGYTF; cdr3_nt: TGTGCCACCAGTGACCCGGGTGGCTACACCTTC
d_call: TRBD1; clone_size: .; v_call: TRBV6-5; j_call: TRBJ1-1; cdr3_aa: CASSYTGGVTEAFF; cdr3_nt: TGTGCCAGCAGTTACACAGGGGGCGTCACTGAAGCTTTCTTT
d_call: .; clone_size: .; v_call: TRBV28; j_call: TRBJ2-7; cdr3_aa: CASSFGGWEQYF; cdr3_nt: TGTGCCAGCAGTTTCGGGGGTTGGGAGCAGTACTTC
d_call: TRBD2; clone_size: .; v_call: TRBV18; j_call: TRBJ2-2; cdr3_aa: CASSPGRGVGELFF; cdr3_nt: TGTGCCAGCTCACCCGGGAGGGGAGTCGGGGAGCTGTTTTTT
d_call: .; clone_size: .; v_call: TRBV6-2/TRBV6-3; j_call: TRBJ1-2; cdr3_aa: CASSRGTVGGYTF; cdr3_nt: TGTGCCAGCAGTAGAGGGACTGTCGGTGGCTACACCTTC
d_call: TRBD1; clone_size: .; v_call: TRBV18; j_call: TRBJ2-5; cdr3_aa: CASSAGSGGAETQYF; cdr3_nt: TGTGCCAGCTCAGCAGGCTCAGGGGGCGCAGAGACCCAGTACTTC
d_call: .; clone_size: few; v_call: TRBV2; j_call: TRBJ1-1; cdr3_aa: CASSGDRNTEAFF; cdr3_nt: TGTGCCAGCAGTGGTGACAGAAACACTGAAGCTTTCTTT
d_call: TRBD1; clone_size: .; v_call: TRBV3-1/TRBV3-2; j_call: TRBJ1-4; cdr3_aa: CASSRQGSNEKLFF; cdr3_nt: TGTGCCAGCAGCAGACAGGGATCTAATGAAAAACTGTTTTTT
d_call: .; clone_size: .; v_call: TRBV6-6; j_call: TRBJ2-6; cdr3_aa: CASKGVSGANVLTF; cdr3_nt: TGTGCCAGTAAAGGGGTCTCTGGGGCCAACGTCCTGACTTTC
d_call: TRBD2; clone_size: .; v_call: TRBV12-3/TRBV12-4; j_call: TRBJ2-7; cdr3_aa: CASSFGLGYEQYF; cdr3_nt: TGTGCCAGCAGTTTCGGACTAGGCTACGAGCAGTACTTC